This record looks at one T cell receptor (beta chain) sequence and its context. The data stem from a study of blood T cell repertoires in COVID-19. As for the study in general: Italy, Spain and the United States were the sources of the convalescent and acute COVID-19 samples. T cells, B-cell-depleted T cells, or PBMCs supplied cDNA or gDNA.

Original processing notes: Estimation of nucleated cell counts was performed using reference gene primer amplification. Sequencing used immunoSEQ multiplex PCR; TCRdb keeps in-frame clones, though not all of them. V, J and clone size are taken as reported in that table, and D and trimming were inferred from the DNA itself. The sample shows approximately 170,000 clones, roughly nine tenths of them seen only once. This CDR3 is built from 14 residues. Per germline, CDR1 LGHDT and CDR2 YNNKEL (reference sequence). V lost 1 base to trimming and J lost 7 bases, with 8 bases between them. Input material: peripheral blood. The sequence derives from a man between 18 and 35 years old who had recovered from COVID-19. This sequence joins TRBV3-1 (or the pseudogene TRBV3-2) and TRBJ1-6; D is unclear. The CDR3 spells CASSQASRNSPLHF. The CDR3 DNA sequence: TGTGCCAGCAGCCAAGCTTCGAGGAATTCACCCCTCCACTTT.